The 25 T cell receptor beta chains listed next were all sequenced from one sample in a study of blood T cell repertoires in COVID-19. The table came from immunoSEQ multiplex PCR; TCRdb's copy has only in-frame clones and leaves some out. Here the sample spans approximately 85,000 clones, around 87% being singletons. The sample comprised peripheral blood. The receptor source for this set is a woman older than 75 with active or convalescent COVID-19.

V gene TRBV19 combines with J gene TRBJ2-1; 8 bases map to TRBD1. V lost 8 bases and J lost 10; bases outside the gene matches: 7. Germline CDR1 reads LNHDA; CDR2 reads SQIVND (reference sequence). The CDR3 extends over 12 amino acids. CDR3 amino acids: CASAVTGVEQFF. The CDR3 DNA follows: TGTGCCAGTGCAGTGACAGGGGTCGAGCAGTTCTTC.

The chain carries TRBV7-2 and TRBJ2-5, with a tentative D call TRBD1 (5 bases). The CDR3 is 15 residues long. Trimming left V 0 bases short and J 2 bases short, with 10 bases between. The germline V gene has CDR1 SGHTA and CDR2 FQGNSA. The CDR3 DNA reads as TGTGCCAGCAGCTTAGCGACAGCCTATCAAGAGACCCAGTACTTC. This translates into CASSLATAYQETQYF.

The chain links TRBV7-9 to TRBJ2-1; 12 nucleotides line up with TRBD2. Germline V gives CDR1 SEHNR, CDR2 FQNEAQ (reference sequence). The CDR3 length is 16 residues. V trimming: 5 bases; J trimming: 2 bases; junction bases outside the gene matches: 4. The CDR3 spells CASSPRTSGTYNEQFF. CDR3 DNA sequence: TGTGCCAGCAGCCCGAGGACTAGCGGGACCTACAATGAGCAGTTCTTC.

This sequence joins TRBV28 and TRBJ2-7; D perhaps matches TRBD1 (6 bases). Looked up from germline, CDR1 is MDHEN and CDR2 is SYDVKM. This CDR3 region has 15 residues. Trimming left V 7 bases short and J 0 bases short, with 16 bases between. CDR3 in amino acids: CASKETGPSSYEQYF. DNA for the CDR3: TGTGCCAGCAAAGAGACAGGTCCGAGCTCCTACGAGCAGTACTTC. Based on the CDR3 plus reference TRBV28 and TRBJ2-7, the full variable domain is DVKVTQSSRYLVKRTGEKVFLECVQDMDHENMFWYRQDPGLGLRLIYFSYDVKMKEKGDIPEGYSVSREKKERFSLILESASTNQTSMYLCASKETGPSSYEQYFGPGTRLTVT.

This clone has a single count. V is TRBV29-1 and J is TRBJ2-5, with D possibly matching TRBD1 (6 bases). This CDR3 region has 11 residues. The V and J ends lost 6 bases and 5 bases respectively, with 10 bases between them. Germline CDR1 reads SQVTM; CDR2 reads ANQGSEA. CDR3 bases: TGCAGCGTCCGACAGGCGGAGACCCAGTACTTC. Its protein is CSVRQAETQYF.

This rearrangement joins TRBV19 to TRBJ2-7; 7 nucleotides match TRBD1. Germline V lookup: CDR1 LNHDA, CDR2 SQIVND (reference sequence). The CDR3 length is 14 residues. The ends lost 3 bases at V and 2 bases at J; junction bases unmatched: 4. The CDR3 DNA reads as TGTGCCAGTAGTATTGGTCAGGGGGCCTACGAGCAGTACTTC. Its protein product is CASSIGQGAYEQYF.

The CDR3 nucleotides are TGTGCCAGCAGTCACCCAGGGGACGCTACCTCTGGAAACACCATATATTTT. This codes for CASSHPGDATSGNTIYF. V and J are TRBV27 and TRBJ1-3; TRBD1 is a possible D gene (6 bases). V was shortened by 5 bases and J by 0 bases, with 17 bases between the two germline ends. Germline V gives CDR1 MNHEY, CDR2 SMNVEV (reference sequence). The CDR3 is 17 amino acids.

The chain has TRBV10-1 and TRBJ1-1; no definite D call. V was cut by 6 bases and J by 2 bases, with 4 bases left in between. CDR1 and CDR2 (germline): WNHNN, SYGVQD (reference sequence). The CDR3 consists of 11 residues. The DNA of the CDR3 is TGCGCCAGCAGCCAAAACACTGAAGCTTTCTTT. It codes for CASSQNTEAFF.

This chain links TRBV28 with TRBJ2-3, with TRBD2 as a possible D gene (6 bases). The CDR3 is made up of 13 amino acids. The V end was cut by 4 bases, the J end by 6 bases, with 11 bases between. Per germline, CDR1 MDHEN and CDR2 SYDVKM. CDR3 coding DNA: TGTGCCAGCAGTTCCGGGGGATGGGATACGCAGTATTTT. Amino acid sequence: CASSSGGWDTQYF.

The V and J genes are TRBV24-1 and TRBJ2-2; maybe TRBD1 (5 bases). Between the trimmed V and J ends, which lost 0 bases and 4 bases, there was a span of 8 bases. The CDR3 loop spans 15 amino acids. Germline assignment: CDR1 KGHDR and CDR2 SFDVKD. For the CDR3, the DNA is TGTGCCACCAGTGATTTGAAGACAGTCACCGGGGAGCTGTTTTTT. Its translation is CATSDLKTVTGELFF.

The V call is TRBV18, the J call TRBJ2-1; 9 positions match TRBD2. Germline V gives CDR1 KGHSH, CDR2 LQKENI. J gave up 5 bases and V 3 bases, and 5 bases lay outside the gene matches. CDR3 length: 15 amino acids. CDR3 in DNA: TGTGCCAGCTCACCGCGGATAGCGGGAGACAATGAGCAGTTCTTC. It is translated as CASSPRIAGDNEQFF.

This clone came up once. The J gene is TRBJ1-2, the V gene TRBV5-1, with 8 bases fitting TRBD1. The CDR3 has 17 amino acids. The J segment lost 4 bases and the V segment lost 1 base, leaving 12 bases of the junction unmatched. Germline V CDR1 and CDR2: SGHRS, YFSETQ. For the CDR3, the DNA is TGCGCCAGCAGCTTGAGTTTGGGTCAGGACAGGGCCTATGGCTACACCTTC. Its translation: CASSLSLGQDRAYGYTF.

The chain uses TRBV19 and TRBJ1-5; TRBD1 matches at 10 bases. Losses at the gene ends were 3 bases for V and 9 bases for J; bases not matched to a gene: 8. CDR3 length: 15 amino acids. Looked up from germline, CDR1 is LNHDA and CDR2 is SQIVND (reference sequence). CDR3 sequence (DNA): TGTGCCAGTAGTATCCCCGGGACAGGGGACGCGCCCCAGCATTTT. This sequence encodes CASSIPGTGDAPQHF.

The chain is built from TRBV15 and TRBJ2-3; no clear D gene. There are 17 residues in the CDR3. Trimming removed 2 bases at V and 0 bases at J, with 15 bases between. CDR1 is LNHNV, CDR2 YYDKDF, per germline (reference sequence). The CDR3 loop is CATSRKDFSRSTDTQYF. CDR3 bases: TGTGCCACCAGCAGAAAAGATTTCTCCAGAAGCACAGATACGCAGTATTTT.

Of note for this clone: The same CDR3 can be traced to other DNA sequences in this sample. The rearrangement uses TRBV5-1 and TRBJ1-1; TRBD1 might be the D (5 bases). Per germline, CDR1 SGHRS and CDR2 YFSETQ. The CDR3 runs 14 residues. Trimming shortened V by 0 bases and J by 5 bases, and 11 bases separated the two germline ends. The CDR3 coding sequence is TGCGCCAGCAGCTTGGATGCGGGGGGGACTGAAGCTTTCTTT. Translating it yields CASSLDAGGTEAFF. Drawing the rest from reference TRBV5-1 and TRBJ1-1, the complete variable domain is KAGVTQTPRYLIKTRGQQVTLSCSPISGHRSVSWYQQTPGQGLQFLFEYFSETQRNKGNFPGRFSGRQFSNSRSEMNVSTLELGDSALYLCASSLDAGGTEAFFGQGTRLTVV.

The chain uses TRBV5-6 and TRBJ2-2; D unresolved. CDR1 and CDR2 (germline): SGHDT, YYEEEE. Trimming took off 0 bases at V and 4 bases at J, with 4 bases between the two ends. The CDR3 consists of 13 residues. The CDR3 coding sequence is TGTGCCAGCAGCTTGGCCTTCACCGGGGAGCTGTTTTTT. It codes for CASSLAFTGELFF.

A note on this clone: The same CDR3 can be traced to other DNA sequences in this sample. The chain employs TRBV10-3 and TRBJ1-5; D uncertain. V was clipped by 2 bases and J by 2 bases, with 4 bases between them. The CDR3 is 13 amino acids. Germline-derived CDR1 and CDR2 are ENHRY and SYGVKD. The CDR3 coding sequence is TGTGCCATCAGTGAGGCAGGCAATCAGCCCCAGCATTTT. Translation gives CAISEAGNQPQHF.

This chain joins TRBV4-3 and TRBJ1-4; D ambiguous. V was pared by 0 bases and J by 6 bases, with 11 bases between. Germline CDR1 is LGHNA and CDR2 is YSLEER. The CDR3 covers 15 residues. CDR3 sequence reads: CASSQDLGSDEKLFF. CDR3 nucleotides: TGCGCCAGCAGCCAAGATTTGGGGAGCGATGAAAAACTGTTTTTT.

The CDR3 spells CATRGGYSNQPQHF. The CDR3 nucleotides are TGTGCCACTCGTGGGGGGTATAGCAATCAGCCCCAGCATTTT. This chain connects TRBV10-3 to TRBJ1-5, with D possibly matching TRBD1 (5 bases). The CDR3 spans 14 residues. The germline V and J ends were trimmed by 10 bases and 0 bases, with 13 bases remaining between them. Germline V gene data show CDR1 as ENHRY and CDR2 as SYGVKD.

The chain recombines TRBV5-8 with TRBJ2-7; 9 bases match TRBD1. Germline lookup yields CDR1 SGHTS and CDR2 YDEGEE. V was clipped by 0 bases and J by 3 bases; unmatched bases: 4. The CDR3 sequence is 15 residues long. The CDR3 region is CASSLVGTGSYEQYF. Here the CDR3 DNA reads TGTGCCAGCAGCTTGGTGGGGACAGGGAGCTACGAGCAGTACTTC.

This clone was seen more than once but under ten times. The chain links TRBV4-3 to TRBJ2-1; D may be TRBD2 (5 bases). The CDR3 consists of 15 residues. In germline, CDR1 is LGHNA, CDR2 YSLEER. The V end lost 1 base, the J end lost 7 bases, and 14 bases lay between the germline ends. The CDR3 is CASSQGGAVLNEQFF. The CDR3 nucleotides are TGCGCCAGCAGCCAAGGGGGAGCGGTGTTAAATGAGCAGTTCTTC.

The gene calls are TRBV28 and TRBJ1-2; D may be TRBD1 (5 bases). Trimming took 4 bases from V and 5 from J, leaving 26 bases between them. CDR1 is MDHEN and CDR2 is SYDVKM in the germline V gene. The CDR3 covers 18 residues. CDR3 region: CASSSATSDTGLRYGYTF. Written as DNA, the CDR3 is TGTGCCAGCAGTTCTGCAACTTCAGATACAGGTCTGAGGTATGGCTACACCTTC.

The chain combines TRBV28 with TRBJ1-1, with D unclear. V lost 1 base and J 6 bases, leaving 9 bases between the germline ends. CDR1 is MDHEN, CDR2 SYDVKM, per germline. The CDR3 is 13 residues long. CDR3 bases: TGTGCCAGCAGTTTATATGCGAGCCCTGAAGCTTTCTTT. This codes for CASSLYASPEAFF.

The J gene is TRBJ2-7, the V gene TRBV5-1; perhaps TRBD2 as D (6 bases). CDR1 SGHRS and CDR2 YFSETQ come from the germline V gene. Trimming stripped 0 bases from V and 7 bases from J, with 11 bases between. The CDR3 contains 13 residues. The CDR3 region is CASSLETSGEQYF. CDR3 nucleotide sequence: TGCGCCAGCAGCTTGGAGACTAGTGGGGAGCAGTACTTC.

V gene TRBV14 combines with J gene TRBJ2-7; no firm D call. CDR1 and CDR2 from the germline V gene are SGHDN and FVKESK. Trimming removed 5 bases from V and 2 bases from J, with 7 bases in between. This CDR3 region has 12 residues. CDR3 sequence reads: CASSKTAYEQYF. In nucleotides, the CDR3 is TGTGCCAGCAGCAAAACAGCCTACGAGCAGTACTTC.